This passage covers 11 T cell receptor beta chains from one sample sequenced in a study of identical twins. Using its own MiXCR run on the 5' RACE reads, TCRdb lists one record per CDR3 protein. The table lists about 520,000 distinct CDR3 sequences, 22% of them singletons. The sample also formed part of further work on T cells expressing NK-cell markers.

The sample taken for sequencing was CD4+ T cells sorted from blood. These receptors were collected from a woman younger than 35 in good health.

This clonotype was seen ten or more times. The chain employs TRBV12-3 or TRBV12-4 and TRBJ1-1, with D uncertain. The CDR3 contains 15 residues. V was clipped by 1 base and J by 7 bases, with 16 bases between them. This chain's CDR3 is CASSLGLALSGEAFF. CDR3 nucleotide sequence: TGTGCCAGCAGTTTAGGCCTAGCTCTGAGTGGTGAAGCTTTCTTT.

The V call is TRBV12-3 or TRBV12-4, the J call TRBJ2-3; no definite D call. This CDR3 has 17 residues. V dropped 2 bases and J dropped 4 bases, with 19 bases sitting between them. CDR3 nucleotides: TGTGCCAGCAGTTTATATATGTCGGCAGTCGGGTCAGATACGCAGTATTTT. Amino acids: CASSLYMSAVGSDTQYF.

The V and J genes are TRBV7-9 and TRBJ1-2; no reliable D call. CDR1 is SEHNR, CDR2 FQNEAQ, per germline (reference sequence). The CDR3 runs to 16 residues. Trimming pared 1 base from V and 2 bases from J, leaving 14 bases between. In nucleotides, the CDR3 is TGTGCCAGCAGCTTAGGCTTCGAGGTTACCAACTATGGCTACACCTTC. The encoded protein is CASSLGFEVTNYGYTF.

CDR3 loop: CASSSRTGLNQAFF. The CDR3 nucleotides are TGTGCCAGCAGCTCTAGGACAGGCTTAAATCAGGCTTTCTTT. The chain recombines TRBV11-2 with TRBJ1-1, with 7 bases matching TRBD1. There are 14 residues in the CDR3. The J segment lost 11 bases and the V segment lost 4 bases, leaving 13 bases of the junction unmatched. Germline assignment: CDR1 SGHAT and CDR2 FQNNGV.

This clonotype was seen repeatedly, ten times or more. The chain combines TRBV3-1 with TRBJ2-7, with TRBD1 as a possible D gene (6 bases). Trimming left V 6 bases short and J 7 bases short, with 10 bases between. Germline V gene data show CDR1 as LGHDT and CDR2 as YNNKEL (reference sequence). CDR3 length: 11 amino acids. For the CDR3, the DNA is TGTGCCAGCAGTCAAAGGGGGGAGCAGTACTTC. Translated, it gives CASSQRGEQYF.

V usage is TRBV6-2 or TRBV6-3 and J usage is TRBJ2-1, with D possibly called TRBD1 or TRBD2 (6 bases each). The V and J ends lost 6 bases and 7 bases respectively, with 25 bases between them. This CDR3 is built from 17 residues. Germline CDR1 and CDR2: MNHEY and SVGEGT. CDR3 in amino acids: CASSLTGGWGSGNEQFF. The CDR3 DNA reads TGTGCCAGCAGCCTCACCGGGGGCTGGGGTTCGGGTAATGAGCAGTTCTTC.

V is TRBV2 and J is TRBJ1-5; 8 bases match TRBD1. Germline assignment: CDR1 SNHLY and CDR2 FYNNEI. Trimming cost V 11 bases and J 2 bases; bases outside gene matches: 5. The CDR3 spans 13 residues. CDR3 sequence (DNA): TGTGCCGGTGGACAGGGACGCAATCAGCCCCAGCATTTT. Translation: CAGGQGRNQPQHF.

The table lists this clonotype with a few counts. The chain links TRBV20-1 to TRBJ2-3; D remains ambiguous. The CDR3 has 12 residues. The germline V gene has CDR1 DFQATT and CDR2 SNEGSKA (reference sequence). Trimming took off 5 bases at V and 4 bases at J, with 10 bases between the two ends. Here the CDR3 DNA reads TGCAGTGCTTCGAGAACACCAGATACGCAGTATTTT. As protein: CSASRTPDTQYF.

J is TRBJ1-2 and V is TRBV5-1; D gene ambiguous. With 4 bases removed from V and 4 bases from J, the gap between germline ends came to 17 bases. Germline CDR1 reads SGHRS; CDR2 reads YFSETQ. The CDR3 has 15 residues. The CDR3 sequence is CASSPGGLSLYGYTF. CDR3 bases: TGCGCCAGCAGCCCCGGAGGGCTGTCCCTCTATGGCTACACCTTC.

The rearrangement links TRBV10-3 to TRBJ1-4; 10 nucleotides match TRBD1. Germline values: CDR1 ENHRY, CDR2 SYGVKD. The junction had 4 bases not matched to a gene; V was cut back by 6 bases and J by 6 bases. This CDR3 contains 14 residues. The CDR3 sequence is CAISGGTGDEKLFF. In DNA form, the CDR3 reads TGTGCCATCAGCGGAGGGACAGGGGATGAAAAACTGTTTTTT.

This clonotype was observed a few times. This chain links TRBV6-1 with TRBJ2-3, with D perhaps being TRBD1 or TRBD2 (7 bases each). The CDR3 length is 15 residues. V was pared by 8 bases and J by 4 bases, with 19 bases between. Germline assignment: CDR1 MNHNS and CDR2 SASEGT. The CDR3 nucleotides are TGTGCCAGCTTGGGGGAGGGGGCTAACGCAGATACGCAGTATTTT. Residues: CASLGEGANADTQYF.